This TCR beta chain derives from a study of radiotherapy plus CTLA-4 blockade in lung cancer. Overall study: Disease control was achieved by 31% of patients, and objective responses by about 19%.

Method: immunoSEQ multiplex PCR; TCRdb's copy keeps in-frame clones and lacks some. The table shows tens of thousands of clones, with 70% to 80% occurring only once. This clone has a single count. Antigen: not known. Study-wide results and caveats: Response, reportedly, was best predicted by interferon-beta along with early blood T cell clone dynamics.

The specimen comprised peripheral blood, sampled from a patient treated with radiotherapy plus ipilimumab. The receptor's source is a human donor with non-small cell lung cancer that progressed on radiotherapy plus ipilimumab.

The CDR3 loop reads CAWSTGFETNYGYTF. The DNA for the CDR3 is TGTGCCTGGAGTACAGGGTTTGAAACTAACTATGGCTACACCTTC. The chain has TRBV30 and TRBJ1-2, with a possible D match to TRBD1 (6 bases). From germline, CDR1 is GTSNPN and CDR2 SVGIG (reference sequence). The CDR3 totals 15 residues. Trimming removed 2 bases from V and 0 bases from J, with 13 bases in between.